The present T cell receptor (beta chain) was sequenced within a study of blood T cell repertoires in COVID-19. Turning to the study itself: Samples taken during acute and convalescent COVID-19 were collected in the United States, Italy and Spain.

The germline V gene has CDR1 SGHRS and CDR2 YFSETQ. Deletions cut 1 base from V and 0 bases from J, with 8 bases between. The CDR3 length is 15 residues. Some clones are missing from TCRdb's copy, which holds only in-frame ones; the method was immunoSEQ multiplex PCR. The table has over 300,000 clones, roughly 89% seen once; the top ten hold 6.5%. This clonotype was obtained from a man between 18 and 35 years old with active or convalescent COVID-19. Source material: peripheral blood. V is TRBV5-1 and J is TRBJ2-1; no firm D call. The CDR3 DNA follows: TGCGCCAGCAGCTTGATCCCAGGCTCCTACAATGAGCAGTTCTTC. It codes for CASSLIPGSYNEQFF.